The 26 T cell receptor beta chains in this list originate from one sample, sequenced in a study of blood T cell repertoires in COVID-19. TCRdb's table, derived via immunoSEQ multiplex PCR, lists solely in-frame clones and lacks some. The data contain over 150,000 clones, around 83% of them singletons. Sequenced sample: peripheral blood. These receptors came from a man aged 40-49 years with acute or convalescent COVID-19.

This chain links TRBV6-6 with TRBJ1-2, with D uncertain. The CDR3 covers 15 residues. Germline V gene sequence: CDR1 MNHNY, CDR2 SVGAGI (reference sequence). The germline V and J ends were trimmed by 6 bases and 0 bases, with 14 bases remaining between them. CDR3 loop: CASSSPGLSNYGYTF. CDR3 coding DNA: TGTGCCAGCAGCTCCCCCGGACTTTCTAACTATGGCTACACCTTC.

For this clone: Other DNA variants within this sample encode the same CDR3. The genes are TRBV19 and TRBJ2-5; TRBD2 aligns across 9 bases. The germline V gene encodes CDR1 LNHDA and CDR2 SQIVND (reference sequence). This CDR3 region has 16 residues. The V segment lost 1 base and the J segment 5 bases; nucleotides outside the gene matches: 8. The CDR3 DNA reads TGTGCCAGTAGTATAGGGGGCGGGGGGGCCCTGGAGACCCAGTACTTC. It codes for CASSIGGGGALETQYF.

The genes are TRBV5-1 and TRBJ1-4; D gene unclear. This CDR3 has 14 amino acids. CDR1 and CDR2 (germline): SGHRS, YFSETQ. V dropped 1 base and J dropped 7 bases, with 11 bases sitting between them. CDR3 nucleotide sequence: TGCGCCAGCAGCTTGCGAGGATTAGGTGAAAAACTGTTTTTT. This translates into CASSLRGLGEKLFF.

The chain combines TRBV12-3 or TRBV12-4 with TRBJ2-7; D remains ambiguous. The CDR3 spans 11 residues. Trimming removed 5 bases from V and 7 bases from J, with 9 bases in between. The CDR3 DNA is TGTGCCAGCAGTCGCACGAGGGAGCAGTACTTC. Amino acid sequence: CASSRTREQYF.

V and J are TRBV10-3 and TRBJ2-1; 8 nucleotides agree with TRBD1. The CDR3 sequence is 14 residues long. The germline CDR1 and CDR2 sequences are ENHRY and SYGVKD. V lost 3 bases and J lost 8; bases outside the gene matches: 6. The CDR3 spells CAISEGQGIYEQFF. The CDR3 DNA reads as TGTGCCATCAGTGAAGGACAGGGAATATATGAGCAGTTCTTC.

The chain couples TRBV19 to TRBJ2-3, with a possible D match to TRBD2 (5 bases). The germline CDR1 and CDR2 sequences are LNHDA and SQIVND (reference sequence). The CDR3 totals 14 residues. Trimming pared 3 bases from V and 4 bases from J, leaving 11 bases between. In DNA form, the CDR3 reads TGTGCCAGTAGTATTGGAGGAAGTCCAGATACGCAGTATTTT. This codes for CASSIGGSPDTQYF.

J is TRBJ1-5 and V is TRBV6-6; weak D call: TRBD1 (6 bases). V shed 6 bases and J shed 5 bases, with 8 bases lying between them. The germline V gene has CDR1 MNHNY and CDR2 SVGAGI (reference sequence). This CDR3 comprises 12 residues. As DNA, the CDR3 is TGTGCCAGCAGGACAGGAGATCAGCCCCAGCATTTT. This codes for CASRTGDQPQHF.

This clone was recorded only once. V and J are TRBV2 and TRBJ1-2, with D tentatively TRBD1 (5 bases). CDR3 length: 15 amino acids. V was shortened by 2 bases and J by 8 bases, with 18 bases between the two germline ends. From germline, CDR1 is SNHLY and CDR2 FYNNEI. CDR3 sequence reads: CASSESLGGVYGYTF. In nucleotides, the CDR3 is TGTGCCAGCAGTGAATCCTTGGGAGGGGTGTACGGCTACACCTTC.

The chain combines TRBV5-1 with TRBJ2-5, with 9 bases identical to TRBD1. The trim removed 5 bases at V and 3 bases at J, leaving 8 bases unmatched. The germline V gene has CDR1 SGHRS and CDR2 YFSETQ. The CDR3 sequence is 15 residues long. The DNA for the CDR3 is TGCGCCAGCAGTCAACCAGGGACAGGGAAAGAGACCCAGTACTTC. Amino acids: CASSQPGTGKETQYF.

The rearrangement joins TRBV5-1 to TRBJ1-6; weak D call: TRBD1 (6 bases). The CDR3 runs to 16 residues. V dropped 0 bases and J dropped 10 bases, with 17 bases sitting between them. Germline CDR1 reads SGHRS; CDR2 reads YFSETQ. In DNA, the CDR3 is TGCGCCAGCAGCTTGGAAGGAGTACAGGGTCGATCACCCCTCCACTTT. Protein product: CASSLEGVQGRSPLHF.

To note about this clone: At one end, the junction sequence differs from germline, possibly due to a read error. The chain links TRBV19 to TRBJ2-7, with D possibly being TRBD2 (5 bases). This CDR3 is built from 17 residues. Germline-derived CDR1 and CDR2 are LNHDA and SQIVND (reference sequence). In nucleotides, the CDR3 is TGTGCCAGTAGTATGGACTCCGGGAACACCCGCTCCTATGAGCAGTACTTC. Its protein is CASSMDSGNTRSYEQYF.

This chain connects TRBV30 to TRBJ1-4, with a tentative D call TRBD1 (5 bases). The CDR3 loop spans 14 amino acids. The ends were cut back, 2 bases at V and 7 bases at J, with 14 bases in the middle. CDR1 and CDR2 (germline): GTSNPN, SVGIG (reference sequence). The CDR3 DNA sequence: TGTGCCTGGAGTAGAAGGCAGGGAGGTGAAAAACTGTTTTTT. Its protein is CAWSRRQGGEKLFF.

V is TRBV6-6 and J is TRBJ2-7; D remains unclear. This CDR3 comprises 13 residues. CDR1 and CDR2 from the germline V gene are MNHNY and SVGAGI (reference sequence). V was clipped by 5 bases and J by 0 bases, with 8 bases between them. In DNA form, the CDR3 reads TGTGCCAGCAGTCCTACTTACTCCTACGAGCAGTACTTC. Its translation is CASSPTYSYEQYF.

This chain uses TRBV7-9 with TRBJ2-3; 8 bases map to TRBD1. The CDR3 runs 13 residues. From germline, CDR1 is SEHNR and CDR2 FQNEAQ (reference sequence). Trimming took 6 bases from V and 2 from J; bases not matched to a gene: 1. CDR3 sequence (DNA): TGTGCCAGCAGACAGGGGGACACAGATACGCAGTATTTT. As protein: CASRQGDTDTQYF. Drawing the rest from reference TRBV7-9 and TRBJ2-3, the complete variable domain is DTGVSQNPRHKITKRGQNVTFRCDPISEHNRLYWYRQTLGQGPEFLTYFQNEAQLEKSRLLSDRFSAERPKGSFSTLEIQRTEQGDSAMYLCASRQGDTDTQYFGPGTRLTVL.

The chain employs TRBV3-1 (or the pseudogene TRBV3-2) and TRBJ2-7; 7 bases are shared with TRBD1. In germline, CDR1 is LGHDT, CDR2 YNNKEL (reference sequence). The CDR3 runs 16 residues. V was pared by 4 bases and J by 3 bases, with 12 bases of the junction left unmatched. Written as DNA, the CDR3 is TGTGCCAGCAGCCTCGCATGGGACAGACTAATCTACGAGCAGTACTTC. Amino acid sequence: CASSLAWDRLIYEQYF.

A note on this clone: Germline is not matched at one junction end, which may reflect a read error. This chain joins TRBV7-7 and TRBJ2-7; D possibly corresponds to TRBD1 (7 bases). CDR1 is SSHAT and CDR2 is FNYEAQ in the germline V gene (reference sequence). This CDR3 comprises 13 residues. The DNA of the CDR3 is TGTGCTAGCAGCTCCGACAGGGAGGCCGAGCAGTACTTC. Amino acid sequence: CASSSDREAEQYF.

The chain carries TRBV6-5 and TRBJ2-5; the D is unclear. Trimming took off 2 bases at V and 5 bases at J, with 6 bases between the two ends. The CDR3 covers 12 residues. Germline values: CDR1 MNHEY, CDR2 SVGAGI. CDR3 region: CASSYPRETQYF. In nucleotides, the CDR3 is TGTGCCAGCAGTTACCCCAGGGAGACCCAGTACTTC.

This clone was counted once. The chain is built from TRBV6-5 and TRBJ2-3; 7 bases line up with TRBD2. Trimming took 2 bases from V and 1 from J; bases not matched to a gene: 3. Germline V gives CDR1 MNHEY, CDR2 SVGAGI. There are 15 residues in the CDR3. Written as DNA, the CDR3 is TGTGCCAGCAGTTACATGGGGGGGGGCACAGATACGCAGTATTTT. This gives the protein CASSYMGGGTDTQYF.

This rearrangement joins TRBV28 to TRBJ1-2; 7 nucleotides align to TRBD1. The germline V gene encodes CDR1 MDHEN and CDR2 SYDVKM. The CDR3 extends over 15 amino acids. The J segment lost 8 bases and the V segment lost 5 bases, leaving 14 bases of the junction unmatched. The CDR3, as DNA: TGTGCCAGCAGTGACAGGGCAAGGATGTTGGGAGGCTACACCTTC. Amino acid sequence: CASSDRARMLGGYTF.

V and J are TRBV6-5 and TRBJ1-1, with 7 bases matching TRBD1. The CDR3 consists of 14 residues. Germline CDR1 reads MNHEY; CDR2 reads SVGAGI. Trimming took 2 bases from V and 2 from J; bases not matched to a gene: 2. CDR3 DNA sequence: TGTGCCAGCAGTTACGGGACAGACAACACTGAAGCTTTCTTT. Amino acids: CASSYGTDNTEAFF.

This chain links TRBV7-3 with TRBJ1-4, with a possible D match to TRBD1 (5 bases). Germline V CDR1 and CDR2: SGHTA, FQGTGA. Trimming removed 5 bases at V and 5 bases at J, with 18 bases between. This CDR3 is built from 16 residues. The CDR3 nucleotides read TGTGCCAGCAGCCCACCTTCGGGACTGGAGAATGAAAAACTGTTTTTT. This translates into CASSPPSGLENEKLFF.

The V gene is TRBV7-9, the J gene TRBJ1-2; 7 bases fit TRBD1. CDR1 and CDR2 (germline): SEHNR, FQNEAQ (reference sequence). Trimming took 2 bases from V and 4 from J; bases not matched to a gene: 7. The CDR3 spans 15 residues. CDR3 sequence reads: CASSLPDRPGYGYTF. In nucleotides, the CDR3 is TGTGCCAGCAGCTTACCGGACAGGCCAGGCTATGGCTACACCTTC.

This CDR3 reads CASSLAGARGQPQHF. In DNA, the CDR3 is TGCGCCAGCAGCTTGGCAGGGGCGAGGGGTCAGCCCCAGCATTTT. The V call is TRBV5-1, the J call TRBJ1-5, with TRBD1 as a possible D gene (6 bases). In germline, CDR1 is SGHRS, CDR2 YFSETQ. V shed 0 bases and J shed 6 bases, with 13 bases lying between them. This CDR3 has 15 amino acids.

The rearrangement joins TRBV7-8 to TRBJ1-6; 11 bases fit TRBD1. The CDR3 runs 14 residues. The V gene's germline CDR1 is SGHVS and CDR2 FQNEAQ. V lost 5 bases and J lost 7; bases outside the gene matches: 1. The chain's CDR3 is CASSRTGGNSPLHF. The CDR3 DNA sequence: TGTGCCAGCAGCCGGACAGGGGGCAATTCACCCCTCCACTTT.

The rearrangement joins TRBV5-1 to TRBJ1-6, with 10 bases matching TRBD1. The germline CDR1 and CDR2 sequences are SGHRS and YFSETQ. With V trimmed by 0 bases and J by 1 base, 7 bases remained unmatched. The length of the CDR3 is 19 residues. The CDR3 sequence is CASSLVGQGRRSYNSPLHF. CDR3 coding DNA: TGCGCCAGCAGCTTGGTGGGACAGGGGAGACGGTCCTATAATTCACCCCTCCACTTT.

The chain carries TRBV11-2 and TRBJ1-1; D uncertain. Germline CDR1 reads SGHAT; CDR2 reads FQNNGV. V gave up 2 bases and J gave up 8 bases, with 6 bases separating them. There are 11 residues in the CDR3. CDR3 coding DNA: TGTGCCAGCAGCTTATACCAGGAAGCTTTCTTT. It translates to CASSLYQEAFF.